Listed here is a single TCR beta chain. Its antigen is unidentified. Sorted-subset replicate PCRs used 200 ng of genomic DNA. This amount corresponded to 30,000 to 35,000 T cell genomes. Generated by immunoSEQ multiplex PCR, the TCRdb table keeps only in-frame clones and is missing some. The sample includes roughly 380,000 clones, about 96% seen only once; the top ten take approximately 0.32%. The sample comes from a study of shared clonotypes between healthy human individuals. Study outcomes and limitations: Exclusively blood specimens were collected; tissue repertoires likely differ.

CD8 memory fractions consisted of CD45RO+ and CCR7-negative CD45RA+ TemRA cells together. The sequence was collected from a man aged 25-40 years in good health. Sequencing was carried out using memory CD8+ T cells sorted from blood. Subset: CD45RO+ cells pooled with CCR7-negative TemRA cells.

The CDR3 DNA reads as TGTGCCAGCAGCATCGACAGAAGCCTTAATGAAAAACTGTTTTTT. Its translation: CASSIDRSLNEKLFF. The gene calls are TRBV7-9 and TRBJ1-4; D is possibly TRBD1 (5 bases). This CDR3 region has 15 residues. Looked up from germline, CDR1 is SEHNR and CDR2 is FQNEAQ (reference sequence). V dropped 5 bases and J dropped 4 bases, with 14 bases sitting between them.